This TCR beta chain derives from a study of vaccination and CD4 T cells after COVID-19. Scientists ran DNA taken from cultured CD4+ T cells through the Oncomine TCR Beta short-read assay for sequencing. A single record per CDR3 protein comes from TCRdb applying MiXCR to the PCR reads. This sample has some 15,000 distinct CDR3 sequences, with roughly 52% found just once. A note on this clonotype: What it binds is not known.

The J segment lost 5 bases and the V segment lost 4 bases, leaving 16 bases of the junction unmatched. Germline values: CDR1 SGHTA, CDR2 FQGNSA. The CDR3 sequence is 17 residues long. The treatment denotes: approximately 9-day PBMC culture with coronavirus spike peptide pools or control peptides (ViraFEST assay). This sequence originates from a human donor who had recovered from COVID-19. Sequenced material: CD4+ T cells from blood, cultured in vitro. The chain uses TRBV7-2 and TRBJ2-5, with TRBD2 matching over 7 bases. CDR3 sequence: CASSSRRGGRGRETQYF. CDR3 DNA sequence: TGTGCCAGCAGCTCGAGGAGGGGCGGGAGAGGAAGGGAGACCCAGTACTTC.